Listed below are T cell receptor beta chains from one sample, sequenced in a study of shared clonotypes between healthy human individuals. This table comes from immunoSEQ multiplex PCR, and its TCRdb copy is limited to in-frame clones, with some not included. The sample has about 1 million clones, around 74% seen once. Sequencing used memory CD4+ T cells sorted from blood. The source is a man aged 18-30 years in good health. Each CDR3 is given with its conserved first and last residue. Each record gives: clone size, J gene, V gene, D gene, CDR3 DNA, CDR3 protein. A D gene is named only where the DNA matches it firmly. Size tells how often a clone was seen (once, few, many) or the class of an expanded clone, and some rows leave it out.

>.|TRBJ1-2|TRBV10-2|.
TGCGCCAGCAGTGAGTCACCCACAAGAGGCTACACCTTC
CASSESPTRGYTF
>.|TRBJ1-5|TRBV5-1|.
TGCGCCAGCAGGCCAGGGACCACTACCGATCAGCCCCAGCATTTT
CASRPGTTTDQPQHF
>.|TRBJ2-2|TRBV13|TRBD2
TGTGCCAGCAGCTCTAGCGGGGGGGCCGGGGAGCTGTTTTTT
CASSSSGGAGELFF
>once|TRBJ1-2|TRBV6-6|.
TGTGCCAGCCACGGGGGGACCGGTGGCTACACCTTC
CASHGGTGGYTF
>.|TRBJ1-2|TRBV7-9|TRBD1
TGTGCCAGCAGCTTTGGACAGGGAAACAGCTACACCTTC
CASSFGQGNSYTF
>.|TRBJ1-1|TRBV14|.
TGTGCCAGCAGCCAAGTAGTCGGAACAGAAGCTTTCTTT
CASSQVVGTEAFF
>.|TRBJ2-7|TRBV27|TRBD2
TGTGCCAGCAGTCCCACCCCTGGACTAGCGGGAGGGCCTGGGGGCGAGCAGTACTTC
CASSPTPGLAGGPGGEQYF
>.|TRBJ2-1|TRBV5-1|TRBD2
TGCGCCAGCAGCTTGGGGACTAGCGGGGGGCCCTCCAATGAGCAGTTCTTC
CASSLGTSGGPSNEQFF
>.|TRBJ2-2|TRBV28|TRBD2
TGTGCCAGCGACCCCTCCGGGACTAGCGGGGGGCCGGGGACCGGGGAGCTGTTTTTT
CASDPSGTSGGPGTGELFF
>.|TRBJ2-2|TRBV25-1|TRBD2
TGTGCCAGCAGTGAATCCCCGGGGGGGCCGAACACCGGGGAGCTGTTTTTT
CASSESPGGPNTGELFF
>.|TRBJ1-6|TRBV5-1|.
TGCGCCAGCAGCTTGGCCTCAGGGTTCGATTCACCCCTCCACTTT
CASSLASGFDSPLHF
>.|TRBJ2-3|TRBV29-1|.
TGCAGCGTAACGACAGGCAACACAGATACGCAGTATTTT
CSVTTGNTDTQYF
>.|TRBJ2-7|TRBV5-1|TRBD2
TGCGCCAGCAGCTCCTCCCCGACTAGCGGCTCCTACGAGCAGTACTTC
CASSSSPTSGSYEQYF
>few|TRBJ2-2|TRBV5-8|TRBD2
TGTGCCAGCAGCCTAGCGGGAGTGAGCACCGGGGAGCTGTTTTTT
CASSLAGVSTGELFF
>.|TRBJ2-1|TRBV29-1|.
TGCAGCTTTTTCGCACCCTTACGGGTCGCATTATCGGGGGAGCAGTTCTTC
CSFFAPLRVALSGEQFF
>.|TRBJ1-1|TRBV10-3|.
TGTGCCATCAGTGAGATAATGAACACTGAAGCTTTCTTT
CAISEIMNTEAFF
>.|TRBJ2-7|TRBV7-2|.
TGTGCCAGCAGCTTAGGTCCTAGCACCTACGAGCAGTACTTC
CASSLGPSTYEQYF
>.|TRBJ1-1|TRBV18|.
TGTGCCAGCTCACGACCCGGGAAGGCTGAAGCTTTCTTT
CASSRPGKAEAFF
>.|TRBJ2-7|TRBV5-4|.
TGTGCCAGCAGTAAGGAGGGGGGCTCCTACGAGCAGTACTTC
CASSKEGGSYEQYF
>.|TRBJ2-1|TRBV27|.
TGTGCCAGCAATCGGGTGGGGGATGAGCAGTTCTTC
CASNRVGDEQFF
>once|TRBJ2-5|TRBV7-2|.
TGTGCCAGCAGCTTAGGGCGGCGGGAGACCCAGTACTTC
CASSLGRRETQYF
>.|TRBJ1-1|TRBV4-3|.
TGCGCCAGCAGCCAAGAACCGGGGGGGAAAGCTTTCTTT
CASSQEPGGKAFF
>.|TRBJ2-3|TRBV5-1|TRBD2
TGCGCCAGCAGCCATAGCGGGGAGGAAGATACGCAGTATTTT
CASSHSGEEDTQYF
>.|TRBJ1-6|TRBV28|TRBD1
TGTGCCAGCAGTCAGGACAGGGGGCTATCACCCCTCCACTTT
CASSQDRGLSPLHF
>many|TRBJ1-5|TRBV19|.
TGTGCCAGTAGTATAGCTGGACAAATAAGATATCAGCCCCAGCATTTT
CASSIAGQIRYQPQHF
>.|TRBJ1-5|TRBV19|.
TGTGCCAGTGGTTCTGTAGGACAGACTAGCAATCAGCCCCAGCATTTT
CASGSVGQTSNQPQHF
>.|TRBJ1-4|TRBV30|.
TGTGCCTGGAGTGGACTTACGAGGGAAAAACTGTTTTTT
CAWSGLTREKLFF
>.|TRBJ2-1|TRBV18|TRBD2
TGTGCCAGCTCACTCCTCCCGGGACTAGCGGGAGGGATTGAGCAGTTCTTC
CASSLLPGLAGGIEQFF
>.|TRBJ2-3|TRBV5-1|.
TGCGCCTCCAACAGGGACACAGATACGCAGTATTTT
CASNRDTDTQYF
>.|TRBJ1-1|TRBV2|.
TGTGCCAGCAGGGGCGGCCCTATGAACACTGAAGCTTTCTTT
CASRGGPMNTEAFF
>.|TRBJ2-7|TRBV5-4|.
TGTGCCAGCAGCTTGTTTATATCCTACGAGCAGTACTTC
CASSLFISYEQYF
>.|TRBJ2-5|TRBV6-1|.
TGTGCCAGCAGAGCAGCCGGGACTGACAGAGGGACCCAGTACTTC
CASRAAGTDRGTQYF